The 24 T cell receptor beta chains below all came from one sample that was sequenced in a study of T cell responses to AZD1222 COVID-19 vaccine. The table came from immunoSEQ multiplex PCR; TCRdb's copy has only in-frame clones and leaves some out. The sample records about 100,000 clones, over 80% being singletons. The sequences come from peripheral blood, collected 28 days after the second AZD1222 dose. The receptors here all came from an adult who received the AZD1222 COVID-19 vaccine.

The rearrangement links TRBV5-1 to TRBJ2-7, with D unclear. CDR1 is SGHRS and CDR2 is YFSETQ in the germline V gene. The CDR3 has 12 amino acids. Trimming took off 0 bases at V and 3 bases at J, with 4 bases between the two ends. In nucleotides, the CDR3 is TGCGCCAGCAGCTTGGACCACTACGAGCAGTACTTC. It yields the protein CASSLDHYEQYF.

This chain joins TRBV6-5 and TRBJ2-7, with D tentatively TRBD1 (6 bases). V was pared by 6 bases and J by 1 base, with 10 bases between. Germline V gene data show CDR1 as MNHEY and CDR2 as SVGAGI. This CDR3 contains 13 residues. The CDR3 is CASSQGISYEQYF. The CDR3 nucleotides read TGTGCCAGCAGCCAGGGGATATCCTACGAGCAGTACTTC.

This sequence joins TRBV30 and TRBJ2-7; 10 bases match TRBD1. V lost 1 base, J lost 4 bases, and 4 bases stayed unmatched. CDR3 length: 14 amino acids. Germline V gene sequence: CDR1 GTSNPN, CDR2 SVGIG (reference sequence). CDR3: CAWSGGTGAYEQYF. In nucleotides, the CDR3 is TGTGCCTGGAGTGGCGGGACAGGGGCGTACGAGCAGTACTTC.

This clone was recorded only once. The chain joins TRBV5-6 to TRBJ1-2, with a tentative D call TRBD1 (6 bases). Germline lookup yields CDR1 SGHDT and CDR2 YYEEEE. V lost 0 bases and J lost 5, with 14 bases in between. The CDR3 extends over 15 amino acids. The CDR3: CASSLADRTVYGYTF. The CDR3 nucleotides are TGTGCCAGCAGCTTGGCGGATAGGACAGTATATGGCTACACCTTC.

The rearrangement uses TRBV25-1 and TRBJ2-3, with D perhaps TRBD1 or TRBD2 (6 bases each). CDR1 and CDR2 from the germline V gene are MGHDK and SYGVNS. This CDR3 is 14 amino acids long. V shed 3 bases and J shed 4 bases, with 11 bases lying between them. The CDR3 DNA sequence: TGTGCCAGCAGTGACCAAAGGGGGGCAGATACGCAGTATTTT. Translating gives CASSDQRGADTQYF.

V is TRBV5-1 and J is TRBJ1-1; the D gene is possibly TRBD1 (5 bases). Trimming shortened V by 4 bases and J by 5 bases, and 15 bases separated the two germline ends. The CDR3 spans 14 residues. Per germline, CDR1 SGHRS and CDR2 YFSETQ. CDR3 DNA sequence: TGCGCCAGCAGCCCCGGGGGGGGTAGAACTGAAGCTTTCTTT. Translated: CASSPGGGRTEAFF. The variable domain in full, completed from reference TRBV5-1 and TRBJ1-1, reads KAGVTQTPRYLIKTRGQQVTLSCSPISGHRSVSWYQQTPGQGLQFLFEYFSETQRNKGNFPGRFSGRQFSNSRSEMNVSTLELGDSALYLCASSPGGGRTEAFFGQGTRLTVV.

V usage is TRBV3-1 (or the pseudogene TRBV3-2) and J usage is TRBJ2-7; D unresolved. Between the trimmed V and J ends, which lost 0 bases and 0 bases, there was a span of 6 bases. This CDR3 is built from 14 residues. Germline V gives CDR1 LGHDT, CDR2 YNNKEL (reference sequence). The CDR3 DNA sequence: TGTGCCAGCAGCCAAGATCTCAGCTCCTACGAGCAGTACTTC. Translation: CASSQDLSSYEQYF.

The count of this clone is one. V usage is TRBV9 and J usage is TRBJ1-4; 10 nucleotides match TRBD1. Per the germline V gene, CDR1 is SGDLS and CDR2 is YYNGEE. V dropped 3 bases and J dropped 8; count of bases not matched to a gene: 4. CDR3 length: 14 residues. The CDR3 spells CASSGTGGQEKLFF. CDR3 in DNA: TGTGCCAGCAGCGGGACAGGGGGACAAGAAAAACTGTTTTTT.

This clone was seen only once. The chain joins TRBV5-6 to TRBJ1-2, with D possibly being TRBD1 (5 bases). V was pared by 3 bases and J by 4 bases, with 16 bases between. The V gene's germline CDR1 is SGHDT and CDR2 YYEEEE. The CDR3 contains 15 residues. The CDR3 region has the DNA TGTGCCAGCAGCTCCACCCAGGGAATGGGCTATGGCTACACCTTC. Its translation is CASSSTQGMGYGYTF. Combining the CDR3 with reference TRBV5-6 and TRBJ1-2 gives the whole variable domain DAGVTQSPTHLIKTRGQQVTLRCSPKSGHDTVSWYQQALGQGPQFIFQYYEEEERQRGNFPDRFSGHQFPNYSSELNVNALLLGDSALYLCASSSTQGMGYGYTFGSGTRLTVV.

This clone showed up just a few times. The chain is built from TRBV7-6 and TRBJ2-2, with D uncertain. V was pared by 0 bases and J by 0 bases, with 5 bases between. Germline V gene data show CDR1 as SGHVS and CDR2 as FNYEAQ. This CDR3 has 15 residues. CDR3 protein: CASSLAGTNTGELFF. The DNA of the CDR3 is TGTGCCAGCAGCTTAGCGGGGACGAACACCGGGGAGCTGTTTTTT. The complete variable domain, with remaining parts taken from reference TRBV7-6 and TRBJ2-2, reads GAGVSQSPRYKVTKRGQDVALRCDPISGHVSLYWYRQALGQGPEFLTYFNYEAQQDKSGLPNDRFSAERPEGSISTLTIQRTEQRDSAMYRCASSLAGTNTGELFFGEGSRLTVL.

There are many counts of this clone. The genes are TRBV5-5 and TRBJ2-2; TRBD1 matches at 7 bases. Germline CDR1 SGHKS, CDR2 YYEKEE (reference sequence). The V segment lost 3 bases and the J segment 3 bases; nucleotides outside the gene matches: 8. The length of the CDR3 is 16 residues. CDR3 bases: TGTGCCAGCAGCTCCCCGACAGGGATCGACACCGGGGAGCTGTTTTTT. The encoded protein is CASSSPTGIDTGELFF.

The chain links TRBV6-5 to TRBJ1-4, with D unclear. The germline V gene encodes CDR1 MNHEY and CDR2 SVGAGI. With 5 bases removed from V and 8 bases from J, the gap between germline ends came to 6 bases. CDR3 length: 11 residues. The CDR3 reads CASSPGEKLFF. CDR3 coding DNA: TGTGCCAGCAGTCCTGGGGAAAAACTGTTTTTT.

The chain uses TRBV2 and TRBJ1-5; no clear D. Germline V gene lookup returns CDR1 SNHLY and CDR2 FYNNEI. Trimming shortened V by 6 bases and J by 6 bases, and 18 bases separated the two germline ends. This CDR3 region has 15 residues. The CDR3 DNA sequence: TGTGCCAGCAGAGCGACATCACATCACACTCAGCCCCAGCATTTT. This translates into CASRATSHHTQPQHF.

The chain has TRBV24-1 and TRBJ2-5; the match to TRBD2 covers 9 bases. Trimming removed 4 bases from V and 4 bases from J; junction bases left unmatched: 9. The germline V gene has CDR1 KGHDR and CDR2 SFDVKD. CDR3 length: 16 amino acids. CDR3 coding DNA: TGTGCCACCAGTGACCTGACTAGCGGTGCTGGAGAGACCCAGTACTTC. This codes for CATSDLTSGAGETQYF.

This clone was found a few times. V usage is TRBV18 and J usage is TRBJ1-1; D ambiguous. The CDR3 runs 13 residues. The ends were cut back, 3 bases at V and 1 base at J, with 6 bases in the middle. Per the germline V gene, CDR1 is KGHSH and CDR2 is LQKENI. This CDR3 is CASSPSQNTEAFF. The CDR3 nucleotides are TGTGCCAGCTCACCCTCCCAGAACACTGAAGCTTTCTTT.

This clone was counted once. This rearrangement joins TRBV3-1 (or the pseudogene TRBV3-2) to TRBJ2-3; TRBD2 matches 11 bases. The CDR3 spans 16 residues. The junction had 8 bases not matched to a gene; V was cut back by 1 base and J by 8 bases. CDR1 LGHDT and CDR2 YNNKEL come from the germline V gene (reference sequence). The CDR3 region is CASSQAIAGGHGTQYF. CDR3 nucleotide sequence: TGTGCCAGCAGCCAAGCCATAGCGGGGGGGCACGGTACGCAGTATTTT.

This clone showed up just once. The chain is built from TRBV10-2 and TRBJ1-4, with D maybe TRBD1 (5 bases). Trimming shortened V by 4 bases and J by 6 bases, and 6 bases separated the two germline ends. The germline gives CDR1 WSHSY, CDR2 SAAADI. The CDR3 extends over 12 amino acids. CDR3 sequence reads: CASSGGDEKLFF. CDR3 in DNA: TGCGCCAGCAGTGGGGGGGATGAAAAACTGTTTTTT.

The chain links TRBV19 to TRBJ2-2; 7 positions agree with TRBD1. Per germline, CDR1 LNHDA and CDR2 SQIVND (reference sequence). The V segment lost 5 bases and the J segment 0 bases; nucleotides outside the gene matches: 6. This CDR3 is built from 16 residues. CDR3 nucleotide sequence: TGTGCCAGTAGTCCCTCCGGGACAGCGAACACCGGGGAGCTGTTTTTT. It yields the protein CASSPSGTANTGELFF.

The chain carries TRBV6-5 and TRBJ1-2, with TRBD1 identical over 7 bases. CDR3 size: 15 residues. The junction had 7 bases not matched to a gene; V was cut back by 5 bases and J by 1 base. CDR1 and CDR2 from the germline V gene are MNHEY and SVGAGI. In DNA, the CDR3 is TGTGCCAGCAGTCCAACCGGGACAGTTAACTATGGCTACACCTTC. Its translation is CASSPTGTVNYGYTF.

The genes are TRBV21-1 and TRBJ2-7; the D call of TRBD1 is as the table states it, not checked on the DNA. TRBV21-1 is reported as a pseudogene. The CDR3 runs 15 residues. The CDR3 loop is CASSKERQRVYEQYF. CDR3 in DNA: TGTGCCAGCAGCAAAGAGAGACAGCGAGTCTACGAGCAGTACTTC.

The CDR3 DNA sequence: TGTGCCAGCAGCCTTCCGGGGGGGGGCACCGGGGAGCTGTTTTTT. The encoded protein is CASSLPGGGTGELFF. The V and J genes are TRBV3-1 (or the pseudogene TRBV3-2) and TRBJ2-2; 8 nucleotides agree with TRBD2. Trimming cost V 4 bases and J 4 bases; bases outside gene matches: 5. Germline CDR1 is LGHDT and CDR2 is YNNKEL (reference sequence). The CDR3 loop spans 15 amino acids.

V and J are TRBV7-6 and TRBJ1-5, with 12 nucleotides matching TRBD1. V shed 1 base and J 7 bases; nucleotides not matched to a gene: 8. From germline, CDR1 is SGHVS and CDR2 FNYEAQ. The CDR3 loop spans 17 amino acids. For the CDR3, the DNA is TGTGCCAGCAGCTTAGGGGCCGGGACAGGGGGCGGACAGCCCCAGCATTTT. Translation: CASSLGAGTGGGQPQHF.

This chain joins TRBV9 and TRBJ2-2, with 11 bases identical to TRBD2. CDR1 and CDR2 (germline): SGDLS, YYNGEE. The CDR3 spans 18 residues. With V trimmed by 5 bases and J by 0 bases, 9 bases remained unmatched. CDR3 region: CASSRPLAGGANTGELFF. As DNA, the CDR3 is TGTGCCAGCAGTAGGCCTTTAGCGGGAGGGGCGAACACCGGGGAGCTGTTTTTT.

The chain uses TRBV12-3 or TRBV12-4 and TRBJ2-7; tentative D call: TRBD1 (5 bases). CDR3 length equals 13 residues. Deletions cut 4 bases from V and 1 base from J, with 8 bases between. CDR3 sequence: CASSYSGSYEQYF. As DNA, the CDR3 is TGTGCCAGCAGTTATTCAGGGTCCTACGAGCAGTACTTC.